The source of this T cell receptor beta chain is a study of blood T cell repertoires in COVID-19. Across the whole study: Collection of acute and convalescent COVID-19 samples took place in the United States, Italy and Spain. The cDNA or gDNA used as material had been derived from T cells, B-cell-depleted T cells, or PBMCs.

The authors' processing: The authors estimated nucleated cell counts from reference gene primer amplification. Here immunoSEQ multiplex PCR was the method, and the copy in TCRdb shows in-frame clones only, minus some. V and J calls and clone size are given by that table; D and trimming were obtained from the DNA. This sample has roughly 150,000 clones; over 65% occur once, and the top ten carry roughly 7.5%. In this sample, this clone turned up once. V gave up 3 bases and J gave up 3 bases, with 11 bases separating them. This CDR3 spans 14 amino acids. Germline CDR1 GTSNPN, CDR2 SVGIG (reference sequence).

The sample consisted of peripheral blood. The TCR was taken from a man in his sixties with acute or convalescent COVID-19. The chain carries TRBV30 and TRBJ1-4; TRBD1 might be the D (5 bases). CDR3 DNA: TGTGCCTGGAGCCTTGGGGCACCTAATGAAAAACTGTTTTTT. Translation: CAWSLGAPNEKLFF.